This T cell receptor beta chain comes out of a study of response to subunit inactivated influenza vaccine. The CDR3 spans 16 residues. The junction had 5 bases not matched to a gene; V was cut back by 1 base and J by 1 base. Germline V gene data show CDR1 as SGHAT and CDR2 as FQNNGV. One entry per CDR3 protein results from TCRdb running MiXCR on the RT-PCR reads. Of 150,000 to 200,000 distinct CDR3 sequences listed, roughly 12% are singletons. The table lists this clonotype with a few counts. The same data also contributed to another study, on T cells expressing NK-cell markers. From that second work: As the method of synthesis, 5'RACE template switching with UMIs yielded TCR beta cDNA. These clonotypes, the leaders elsewhere, also led the CD3+CD56-NKG2C+ fraction in a handful of donors.

The receptor was derived from a man aged 45-60 years who received an inactivated influenza vaccine. Source: CD8+ T cells sorted from PBMCs, taken 12 days after vaccination. This chain links TRBV11-2 with TRBJ1-1; 8 positions match TRBD1. The CDR3 region is CASSLVNRGENTEAFF. In DNA form, the CDR3 reads TGTGCCAGCAGCTTAGTGAACAGGGGGGAGAACACTGAAGCTTTCTTT.